Listed below are T cell receptor beta chains from one sample, sequenced in a study of T-cell reconstitution after alpha-beta-depleted transplantation in children. Via MiXCR, TCRdb re-called the PCR reads, giving one row per CDR3 protein. This table holds hundreds of thousands of distinct CDR3 sequences, approximately 10% found once. The sequencing used PBMCs from the stem cell graft donor, collected from the stem cell graft. The source is a human donor who donated a stem cell graft to a child with acute myeloid leukemia. Each CDR3 is given with its conserved first and last residue. D genes are given only for firm matches. Some rows mark clone size as missing; the rest say once, few, many or name a class of expanded clone.

J gene | clone size | V gene | D gene | CDR3 DNA | CDR3 protein
TRBJ2-7 | NA | TRBV7-9 | TRBD2 | TGTGCCAGCAGCTTAGCGATGACTAGCGGGAGGCTCTACGAGCAGTACTTC | CASSLAMTSGRLYEQYF
TRBJ2-7 | NA | TRBV7-2 | NA | TGTGCCAGCAGCCCACCAGGGGTCTGGAGGGAGCAGTACTTC | CASSPPGVWREQYF
TRBJ2-7 | few | TRBV5-1 | NA | TGCGCCAGCGGCCCCGATCCGAGTTCCTACGAGCAGTACTTC | CASGPDPSSYEQYF
TRBJ1-2 | many | TRBV29-1 | TRBD1 | TGCAGCGTTGAGACAGGGGAGAACTATGGCTACACCTTC | CSVETGENYGYTF
TRBJ1-1 | few | TRBV28 | NA | TGTGCCACCAACCCTCTGGGGCCCACTGAAGCTTTCTTT | CATNPLGPTEAFF
TRBJ2-5 | few | TRBV28 | NA | TGTGCCAGCAGTGGCCCGACTCTAGGGGGGGAGACCCAGTACTTC | CASSGPTLGGETQYF
TRBJ2-3 | many | TRBV6-5 | NA | TGTGCCAGCAAGAGTACAGGGTTTACAGATACGCAGTATTTT | CASKSTGFTDTQYF
TRBJ1-6 | few | TRBV10-3 | TRBD1 | TGTGCCAGCGATACAGGGGGCGCGGGGAATTCACCCCTCCACTTT | CASDTGGAGNSPLHF
TRBJ2-7 | many | TRBV7-2 | TRBD2 | TGTGCCAGCAGCTTATTGGGACTAGCGGGTACCTACGAGCAGTACTTC | CASSLLGLAGTYEQYF
TRBJ2-1 | NA | TRBV20-1 | TRBD2 | TGCAGTGCTAGAGCGGGAGGAACGATAGATGAGCAGTTCTTC | CSARAGGTIDEQFF
TRBJ2-7 | NA | TRBV6-6 | NA | TGTGCCAGCAGTACAGGACAGACTTACGAGCAGTACTTC | CASSTGQTYEQYF
TRBJ1-5 | few | TRBV5-1 | TRBD1 | TGCGCCAGCAGCCCTGGCAGGCAGGGGGCGAATCAGCCCCAGCATTTT | CASSPGRQGANQPQHF
TRBJ2-1 | many | TRBV6-5 | NA | TGTGCCACCCTGGGGGTGAGCTCCTACAATGAGCAGTTCTTC | CATLGVSSYNEQFF
TRBJ2-2 | many | TRBV25-1 | NA | TGTGCCAGCAGTGATTGGGGTCGGACCCACGGGCCCGGGGAGCTGTTTTTT | CASSDWGRTHGPGELFF
TRBJ2-1 | NA | TRBV4-2 | NA | TGTGCCAGCAGCCCCCGGGCCTTCCTACTGGGTAATGAGCAGTTCTTC | CASSPRAFLLGNEQFF
TRBJ2-5 | NA | TRBV6-5 | NA | TGTGCCAGCAGTTACTCAGCCCCCGGACGGACCCAGTACTTC | CASSYSAPGRTQYF
TRBJ2-1 | NA | TRBV29-1 | NA | TGCAGCGTTGGGGGGCTGCCGGAGCAGTTCTTC | CSVGGLPEQFF
TRBJ2-7 | many | TRBV20-1 | TRBD2 | TGCAGTGCTAGAGGACTAGCGGGCGACTCCTACGAGCAGTACTTC | CSARGLAGDSYEQYF
TRBJ1-1 | NA | TRBV7-8 | NA | TGTGCCAGCAGCCCGGCAGGGAGCCTCACTGAAGCTTTCTTT | CASSPAGSLTEAFF
TRBJ2-2 | NA | TRBV11-3 | NA | TGTGCCAGCAGCTTAGATGGGATCGGGGAGCTGTTTTTT | CASSLDGIGELFF
TRBJ2-3 | few | TRBV20-1 | NA | TGCAGTGCTAGCGCACGGGGCCCAAGCACAGATACGCAGTATTTT | CSASARGPSTDTQYF
TRBJ2-7 | few | TRBV29-1 | NA | TGCAGCGCAAGCCAGGGGCAAGGCGAGCAGTACTTC | CSASQGQGEQYF
TRBJ2-7 | NA | TRBV29-1 | TRBD2 | TGCAGCGTTGCGGGGGGTGACGAGCAGTACTTC | CSVAGGDEQYF
TRBJ2-5 | NA | TRBV20-1 | NA | TGCAGTGCTATCCCTTTGACTAGAAACAGGGAAGAGACCCAGTACTTC | CSAIPLTRNREETQYF
TRBJ1-4 | NA | TRBV4-3 | NA | TGCGCCAGCAGCCAAGAATTGAGTTTCAATGAAAAACTGTTTTTT | CASSQELSFNEKLFF
TRBJ2-3 | NA | TRBV25-1 | NA | TGTGCCAGCAGTGAATCAACCCTCCGGCAGGTGAGGACAGATACGCAGTATTTT | CASSESTLRQVRTDTQYF
TRBJ2-7 | few | TRBV7-9 | TRBD2 | TGTGCCAGCAGCCAGCCGTCTAGCGGGTCTTACGAGCAGTACTTC | CASSQPSSGSYEQYF
TRBJ2-1 | NA | TRBV7-2 | NA | TGTGCCAGCAGCGACACTAGTGTTGAGCAGTTCTTC | CASSDTSVEQFF
TRBJ1-2 | few | TRBV25-1 | TRBD1 | TGTGCCAGCAGTGATTACAGGGGGACCTATGGCTACACCTTC | CASSDYRGTYGYTF
TRBJ2-5 | many | TRBV29-1 | NA | TGCAGCGATAAAACAGGGATCGAGACCCAGTACTTC | CSDKTGIETQYF
TRBJ2-7 | few | TRBV20-1 | TRBD2 | TGCAGTGCTGCCCAATCTAGCGGGAAGTACGAGCAGTACTTC | CSAAQSSGKYEQYF
TRBJ2-4 | many | TRBV9 | NA | TGTGCCAGCAGCTCAGGGATGGGATTAGCCAAAAACATTCAGTACTTC | CASSSGMGLAKNIQYF
TRBJ2-6 | NA | TRBV20-1 | NA | TGCAGTGCTAGACAGGGTACTGGGGCCAACGTCCTGACTTTC | CSARQGTGANVLTF
TRBJ1-3 | few | TRBV4-3 | NA | TGCGCCAGCAGCCAAGCCCTGACTGAGCTGACTGGAAACACCATATATTTT | CASSQALTELTGNTIYF
TRBJ2-3 | many | TRBV20-1 | NA | TGCAGTGCTAGTTTTCAGGCCACTGCCACAGATACGCAGTATTTT | CSASFQATATDTQYF
TRBJ1-5 | NA | TRBV12-3/TRBV12-4 | TRBD1 | TGTGCCAGCAAACCGGGACAGGGTAGCAATCAGCCCCAGCATTTT | CASKPGQGSNQPQHF
TRBJ2-1 | NA | TRBV5-6 | NA | TGTGCCAGCATCCACGATGGGAATGAGCAGTTCTTC | CASIHDGNEQFF
TRBJ2-5 | many | TRBV12-3/TRBV12-4 | NA | TGTGCCAGCACCAGCGCGGCGAGCCAAGAGACCCAGTACTTC | CASTSAASQETQYF
TRBJ2-3 | few | TRBV7-3 | TRBD2 | TGTGCCAGCAGCTTAACCCTAGCGGGAGCCCCGGGAGATACGCAGTATTTT | CASSLTLAGAPGDTQYF
TRBJ2-7 | NA | TRBV28 | TRBD2 | TGTGCCAGCCTGTCCGGGACTAGCTACGAGCAGTACTTC | CASLSGTSYEQYF
TRBJ2-5 | many | TRBV28 | NA | TGTGCCAGCAGTTCCTTTCAGGGACAAGAGACCCAGTACTTC | CASSSFQGQETQYF
TRBJ2-1 | few | TRBV7-2 | TRBD1 | TGTGCCAGCAGCTGGGGACAGCCTAATGAGCAGTTCTTC | CASSWGQPNEQFF
TRBJ2-1 | few | TRBV20-1 | TRBD2 | TGCAGTGCCAAACTCCCGACTAGCGGGAGTCGACACAATGAGCAGTTCTTC | CSAKLPTSGSRHNEQFF
TRBJ2-1 | many | TRBV29-1 | TRBD1 | TGCAGCGTTGAAGCGGGACAGGCGAGCTCCTACAATGAGCAGTTCTTC | CSVEAGQASSYNEQFF
TRBJ2-2 | once | TRBV20-1 | TRBD2 | TGCAGTGCTAGAGATCCAGCTAGCGGTACCGGGGAGCTGTTTTTT | CSARDPASGTGELFF
TRBJ1-3 | NA | TRBV9 | NA | TGTGCCAGCAGCGTAGTGGGTGTATCTGGAAACACCATATATTTT | CASSVVGVSGNTIYF
TRBJ2-7 | many | TRBV20-1 | TRBD2 | TGCAGTGCTAGAGGGGCTAGCGGGAACTCCTACGAGCAGTACTTC | CSARGASGNSYEQYF
TRBJ2-1 | many | TRBV9 | NA | TGTGCCAGCAGCGCCGGACAGCAAATCAATGAGCAGTTCTTC | CASSAGQQINEQFF
TRBJ1-5 | few | TRBV20-1 | NA | TGCTGTGCTAGAGCGGGGTTCGGTACTTATAGCAATCAGCCCCAGCATTTT | CCARAGFGTYSNQPQHF
TRBJ2-2 | NA | TRBV13 | NA | TGTGCCAGCAGCAAACGGGACCTCGAAGCTTTTGAGCTGTTTTTT | CASSKRDLEAFELFF
TRBJ1-1 | few | TRBV3-1 | NA | TGTGCCAGCAGAGACCCTGGGGCTGAAGCTTTCTTT | CASRDPGAEAFF
TRBJ2-2 | few | TRBV30 | TRBD1 | TGTGCCTGGTTCCCCCTCGACAGGGGCTTCACCGGGGAGCTGTTTTTT | CAWFPLDRGFTGELFF